These T cell receptor beta chains were read from a single sample in a study of shared clonotypes between healthy human individuals. Libraries were prepared by immunoSEQ multiplex PCR; TCRdb keeps only in-frame clonotypes and omits some of them. The sample yields 190,000 or so clones, roughly 93% seen once. Sequencing input: naive CD4+ T cells sorted from blood. The receptors come from a woman in her twenties or thirties in good health. CDR3s include the opening cysteine and the closing phenylalanine or tryptophan. Size values are once, few and many counts, or a class for expanded clones, and some rows have none.

abundance: .; v_gene: TRBV2; CDR3aa: CASKGTSGSYEQYF
abundance: .; v_gene: TRBV9; CDR3aa: CASSEASTDTQYF
abundance: .; v_gene: TRBV5-1; CDR3aa: CASRQGYEGETQYF
abundance: few; v_gene: TRBV2; CDR3aa: CASSGGSYEQYF
abundance: .; v_gene: TRBV7-9; CDR3aa: CASSLMGGRGTNEKLFF
abundance: .; v_gene: TRBV14; CDR3aa: CASRGDRDYEQYF
abundance: .; v_gene: TRBV4-1; CDR3aa: CASSQEDPTDPYEQYF
abundance: .; v_gene: TRBV2; CDR3aa: CASSEFGTGANEQFF
abundance: .; v_gene: TRBV27; CDR3aa: CASGTSGTATPNQPQHF
abundance: .; v_gene: TRBV7-8; CDR3aa: CASSLRRLYEQYF
abundance: .; v_gene: TRBV14; CDR3aa: CASSQARGPYEQYF
abundance: .; v_gene: TRBV6-1; CDR3aa: CASGEETQYF
abundance: .; v_gene: TRBV5-1; CDR3aa: CASSDTGVTDTQYF
abundance: .; v_gene: TRBV19; CDR3aa: CASSPDRGRTGANVLTF
abundance: .; v_gene: TRBV9; CDR3aa: CASSDRTGPRETQYF
abundance: .; v_gene: TRBV18; CDR3aa: CASSQDTYEQYF
abundance: .; v_gene: TRBV18; CDR3aa: CASSPQGTGEKLFF
abundance: .; v_gene: TRBV15; CDR3aa: CATSRFNTGELFF
abundance: .; v_gene: TRBV7-4; CDR3aa: CASSLSRGSYEQYF
abundance: .; v_gene: TRBV28; CDR3aa: CASRWDRLSYEQYF
abundance: .; v_gene: TRBV19; CDR3aa: CASTSTVTGSGNTIYF
abundance: .; v_gene: TRBV6-5; CDR3aa: CASSYSATLSYEQYF
abundance: .; v_gene: TRBV14; CDR3aa: CASSQEETQYF
abundance: .; v_gene: TRBV6-5; CDR3aa: CASRLGLYWGEAFF
abundance: .; v_gene: TRBV6-5; CDR3aa: CASSYVPQGREKLFF
abundance: .; v_gene: TRBV5-1; CDR3aa: CASSLGPQNTGELFF
abundance: .; v_gene: TRBV4-1; CDR3aa: CASSRRHLEVGSTDTQYF
abundance: .; v_gene: TRBV11-2; CDR3aa: CASRHTRQGTYEQYF
abundance: .; v_gene: TRBV5-1; CDR3aa: CASSFGSSGANVLTF
abundance: .; v_gene: TRBV7-2; CDR3aa: CASSFIGSQTEAFF
abundance: .; v_gene: TRBV7-9; CDR3aa: CASKGGGEQYF
abundance: .; v_gene: TRBV19; CDR3aa: CASSIVTGGVGELFF
abundance: .; v_gene: TRBV30; CDR3aa: CAWSVSGYEQYF
abundance: few; v_gene: TRBV5-1; CDR3aa: CASSAQGAYGYTF
abundance: .; v_gene: TRBV5-6; CDR3aa: CASSLLLRDEQYF
abundance: .; v_gene: TRBV7-2; CDR3aa: CASSQGSGIVYGYTF
abundance: .; v_gene: TRBV19; CDR3aa: CASSAGPINSPLHF
abundance: once; v_gene: TRBV28; CDR3aa: CASSGLNQPQHF
abundance: .; v_gene: TRBV11-2; CDR3aa: CASSLESGQPQHF
abundance: .; v_gene: TRBV28; CDR3aa: CASSPTGDWNTIYF
abundance: once; v_gene: TRBV28; CDR3aa: CASGTLLAGAGKETQYF
abundance: .; v_gene: TRBV28; CDR3aa: CASSSPSGSYEQYF